What follows are 21 T cell receptor beta chains derived from one specimen sequenced in a study of blood T cell repertoires in COVID-19. Sequencing was performed with immunoSEQ multiplex PCR; in TCRdb, only in-frame clones are kept and a portion is missing. The sample carries more than 40,000 clones, around 87% recorded once. Sequencing was performed on peripheral blood. These receptors were taken from a human donor in a cohort sampled during active COVID-19.

V gene TRBV6-6 combines with J gene TRBJ2-2; no clear D gene. V gave up 2 bases and J gave up 6 bases, with 4 bases separating them. This CDR3 has 12 residues. Germline lookup yields CDR1 MNHNY and CDR2 SVGAGI (reference sequence). DNA for the CDR3: TGTGCCAGCAGTTACCGGTCCGGGGAGCTGTTTTTT. Translated, it gives CASSYRSGELFF.

This clone was observed a handful of times. The rearrangement joins TRBV4-1 to TRBJ2-1, with 9 bases fitting TRBD2. Unmatched junction bases numbered 6, after V lost 4 bases and J lost 2 bases. Germline V gene data show CDR1 as MGHRA and CDR2 as YSYEKL. The CDR3 runs to 16 residues. The CDR3 region is CASSLNSGGPYNEQFF. CDR3 DNA: TGCGCCAGCAGCCTAAATAGCGGGGGACCCTACAATGAGCAGTTCTTC.

V usage is TRBV2 and J usage is TRBJ1-6; TRBD1 is a possible D gene (5 bases). The CDR3 covers 16 residues. The ends were cut back, 0 bases at V and 10 bases at J, with 16 bases in the middle. Germline values: CDR1 SNHLY, CDR2 FYNNEI. The CDR3 is CASSEALGQGGSPLHF. In nucleotides, the CDR3 is TGTGCCAGCAGTGAAGCGCTCGGGCAGGGTGGCTCACCCCTCCACTTT.

The chain carries TRBV2 and TRBJ1-6, with TRBD1 matching 9 bases. Germline V lookup: CDR1 SNHLY, CDR2 FYNNEI. V lost 7 bases, J lost 7 bases, and 8 bases stayed unmatched. The CDR3 contains 15 residues. The CDR3 region is CASTGGTGLNSPLHF. In DNA, the CDR3 is TGTGCCAGCACAGGGGGGACAGGGTTGAATTCACCCCTCCACTTT.

The rearrangement links TRBV5-5 to TRBJ2-7, with D possibly TRBD1 on 6 matching bases. CDR3 length: 14 amino acids. Trimming stripped 0 bases from V and 2 bases from J, with 9 bases between. The germline CDR1 and CDR2 sequences are SGHKS and YYEKEE (reference sequence). CDR3 coding DNA: TGTGCCAGCAGCTTGGGACAGGAGACCTACGAGCAGTACTTC. This sequence encodes CASSLGQETYEQYF.

The chain is built from TRBV28 and TRBJ1-4; 7 bases line up with TRBD1. V lost 3 bases to trimming and J lost 8 bases; unmatched junction nucleotides: 12. The CDR3 length is 16 residues. Germline V lookup: CDR1 MDHEN, CDR2 SYDVKM. The CDR3 DNA is TGTGCCAGCAGTTTCAACCCGGGACAGAGCGAGGAAAAACTGTTTTTT. Protein sequence: CASSFNPGQSEEKLFF.

V is TRBV25-1 and J is TRBJ2-5; TRBD1 matches 9 bases. The ends lost 3 bases at V and 0 bases at J; junction bases unmatched: 5. CDR1 MGHDK and CDR2 SYGVNS come from the germline V gene. The CDR3 contains 16 residues. The DNA for the CDR3 is TGTGCCAGCAGTGATGGCGACAGGGGGTACCAAGAGACCCAGTACTTC. Translated, it gives CASSDGDRGYQETQYF.

The rearrangement uses TRBV6-5 and TRBJ2-5, with 8 bases aligning to TRBD2. V dropped 2 bases and J dropped 4; count of bases not matched to a gene: 6. The germline V gene encodes CDR1 MNHEY and CDR2 SVGAGI. The CDR3 has 15 residues. The DNA of the CDR3 is TGTGCCAGCAGTTACGAGACTAGCGAATTAGAGACCCAGTACTTC. Its protein product is CASSYETSELETQYF.

The rearrangement joins TRBV19 to TRBJ2-7; D may be TRBD2 (6 bases). There are 13 residues in the CDR3. V dropped 2 bases and J dropped 6 bases, with 11 bases sitting between them. CDR1 and CDR2 (germline): LNHDA, SQIVND (reference sequence). For the CDR3, the DNA is TGTGCCAGTAGTATAAGGCAGGGAGGCGAGCAGTACTTC. Protein: CASSIRQGGEQYF.

J is TRBJ1-1 and V is TRBV19; 9 nucleotides align to TRBD1. The CDR3 has 14 residues. After removal of 6 bases from V and 5 bases from J, the junction contained 7 bases not matched to a gene. Germline-derived CDR1 and CDR2 are LNHDA and SQIVND (reference sequence). CDR3 region: CASRTGGEFTEAFF. In nucleotides, the CDR3 is TGTGCCAGTAGGACAGGGGGTGAGTTTACTGAAGCTTTCTTT.

CDR3: CAISENRAKEQFF. CDR3 DNA sequence: TGTGCCATCAGTGAGAACCGAGCCAAGGAGCAGTTCTTC. The gene calls are TRBV10-3 and TRBJ2-1; D gene uncertain. CDR1 is ENHRY, CDR2 SYGVKD, per germline. The CDR3 consists of 13 residues. With 2 bases removed from V and 10 bases from J, the gap between germline ends came to 12 bases.

The V call is TRBV11-2, the J call TRBJ1-1, with 8 bases aligning to TRBD1. The germline V gene has CDR1 SGHAT and CDR2 FQNNGV. The CDR3 has 13 residues. With 3 bases clipped from V and 5 bases from J, the junction kept 2 bases outside the gene matches. The CDR3 protein is CASSLTGETEAFF. CDR3 nucleotide sequence: TGTGCCAGCAGCTTGACAGGGGAAACTGAAGCTTTCTTT.

This clone occurred once. This rearrangement joins TRBV5-1 to TRBJ1-6, with D possibly matching TRBD1 (6 bases). The CDR3 length is 16 residues. The germline gives CDR1 SGHRS, CDR2 YFSETQ. Trimming took 1 base from V and 7 from J, leaving 15 bases between them. The CDR3 DNA is TGCGCCAGCAGCTTGTCTCAGGGGTTGGGGAATTCACCCCTCCACTTT. Amino acid sequence: CASSLSQGLGNSPLHF.

The genes are TRBV9 and TRBJ2-1; maybe TRBD2 (6 bases). V was cut by 2 bases and J by 3 bases, with 12 bases left in between. Per germline, CDR1 SGDLS and CDR2 YYNGEE. The CDR3 has 15 amino acids. The CDR3 region is CASSVGGSGYNEQFF. CDR3 nucleotides: TGTGCCAGCAGCGTGGGGGGTAGCGGCTACAATGAGCAGTTCTTC.

This clone showed up just once. This CDR3 reads CASSYSSGKGQPQHF. The CDR3 DNA follows: TGTGCCAGCAGTTACTCGTCAGGGAAGGGTCAGCCCCAGCATTTT. The J gene is TRBJ1-5, the V gene TRBV6-2 or TRBV6-3; D may be TRBD1 (5 bases). Trimming pared 0 bases from V and 6 bases from J, leaving 12 bases between. The CDR3 spans 15 residues. The V gene's germline CDR1 is MNHEY and CDR2 SVGEGT.

The rearrangement joins TRBV7-2 to TRBJ2-7, with D perhaps matching TRBD2 (6 bases). The germline V gene encodes CDR1 SGHTA and CDR2 FQGNSA. The CDR3 covers 13 residues. Trimming shortened V by 5 bases and J by 2 bases, and 10 bases separated the two germline ends. This chain's CDR3 is CASSPGRTYEQYF. CDR3 nucleotide sequence: TGTGCCAGCAGCCCGGGGAGGACCTACGAGCAGTACTTC.

This chain connects TRBV25-1 to TRBJ2-7; TRBD2 matches 8 bases. The CDR3 covers 15 residues. V trimming: 3 bases; J trimming: 5 bases; junction bases outside the gene matches: 9. Germline V CDR1 and CDR2: MGHDK, SYGVNS. This chain's CDR3 is CASSDKGLGKHEQYF. The DNA for the CDR3 is TGTGCCAGCAGTGATAAGGGACTAGGGAAACACGAGCAGTACTTC.

The chain employs TRBV11-2 and TRBJ1-3; the D gene is possibly TRBD1 (6 bases). CDR3 size: 17 residues. CDR1 is SGHAT and CDR2 is FQNNGV in the germline V gene. V was pared by 3 bases and J by 0 bases, with 15 bases between. The CDR3: CASSFLTGDLSGNTIYF. The CDR3 coding sequence is TGTGCCAGCAGCTTCCTGACAGGCGATCTCTCTGGAAACACCATATATTTT.

This clone was detected once. This chain joins TRBV2 and TRBJ2-1, with D unclear. V gave up 6 bases and J gave up 10 bases, with 10 bases separating them. The CDR3 sequence is 11 residues long. Germline V lookup: CDR1 SNHLY, CDR2 FYNNEI. The CDR3 spells CASRPSGEQFF. Written as DNA, the CDR3 is TGTGCCAGCAGGCCTAGTGGGGAGCAGTTCTTC.

The V call is TRBV7-2, the J call TRBJ1-5, with TRBD1 identical over 7 bases. The V gene end was trimmed by 6 bases and the J gene end by 6 bases; junction bases not matched to a gene: 5. The V gene's germline CDR1 is SGHTA and CDR2 FQGNSA. The CDR3 consists of 13 residues. CDR3 sequence: CASSSDRVQPQHF. Here the CDR3 DNA reads TGTGCCAGCAGTTCCGACAGGGTTCAGCCCCAGCATTTT.

This chain uses TRBV18 with TRBJ2-7; a possible D gene is TRBD1 (5 bases). The CDR3 is made up of 13 amino acids. CDR1 and CDR2 (germline): KGHSH, LQKENI. V was cut by 4 bases and J by 2 bases, with 9 bases left in between. CDR3 region: CASSLGVAYEQYF. CDR3 DNA: TGTGCCAGCTCACTAGGGGTCGCCTACGAGCAGTACTTC.